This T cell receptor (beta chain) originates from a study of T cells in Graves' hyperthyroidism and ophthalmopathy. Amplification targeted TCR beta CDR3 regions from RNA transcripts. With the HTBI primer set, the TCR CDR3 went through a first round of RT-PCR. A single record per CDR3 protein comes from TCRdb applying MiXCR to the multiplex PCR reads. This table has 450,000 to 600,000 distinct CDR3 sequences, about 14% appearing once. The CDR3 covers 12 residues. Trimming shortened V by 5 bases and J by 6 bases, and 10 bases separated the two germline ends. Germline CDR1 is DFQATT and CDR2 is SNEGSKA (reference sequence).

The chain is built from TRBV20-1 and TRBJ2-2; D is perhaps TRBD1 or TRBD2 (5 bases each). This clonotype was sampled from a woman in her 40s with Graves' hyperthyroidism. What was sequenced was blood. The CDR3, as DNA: TGCAGTGCTGCTGTGGGGGCCGGGGAGCTGTTTTTT. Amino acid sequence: CSAAVGAGELFF.